Following are 5 T cell receptor beta chains from one sample sequenced in a study of vaccination and CD4 T cells after COVID-19. Antigens of these TCRs are unknown. Oncomine TCR Beta short-read sequencing was applied to DNA from cultured CD4+ T cells. TCRdb recomputed calls from the PCR reads with MiXCR, one row per CDR3 protein. The table shows roughly 19,000 distinct CDR3 sequences, with roughly half occurring only once. The treatment here: roughly 11-day PBMC culture with coronavirus spike peptide pools or control peptides (ViraFEST assay). The specimen was CD4+ T cells from blood, cultured in vitro, collected after SARS-CoV-2 vaccination. The receptors come from a human donor who had recovered from COVID-19.

The rearrangement uses TRBV2 and TRBJ1-6; tentative D call: TRBD1 (5 bases). This CDR3 comprises 13 residues. Germline V CDR1 and CDR2: SNHLY, FYNNEI. Trimming removed 8 bases from V and 9 bases from J, with 14 bases in between. The CDR3 nucleotides read TGTGCCAGCCTGGGGGTGATCGGTTCACCCCTCCACTTT. It is translated as CASLGVIGSPLHF.

The V and J genes are TRBV7-6 and TRBJ2-1, with a weak D call TRBD1 (6 bases). The CDR3 is made up of 15 amino acids. Germline V gene sequence: CDR1 SGHVS, CDR2 FNYEAQ. V was trimmed by 1 base and J by 4 bases, leaving 11 bases between them. CDR3 protein: CASSLGQERYNEQFF. CDR3 bases: TGTGCCAGCAGCTTAGGACAGGAGCGGTACAATGAGCAGTTCTTC. The complete variable domain, with remaining parts taken from reference TRBV7-6 and TRBJ2-1, reads GAGVSQSPRYKVTKRGQDVALRCDPISGHVSLYWYRQALGQGPEFLTYFNYEAQQDKSGLPNDRFSAERPEGSISTLTIQRTEQRDSAMYRCASSLGQERYNEQFFGPGTRLTVL.

The rearrangement uses TRBV7-9 and TRBJ2-2, with D possibly being TRBD2 (5 bases). This CDR3 region has 18 residues. V shed 5 bases and J shed 0 bases, with 19 bases lying between them. Germline V gene lookup returns CDR1 SEHNR and CDR2 FQNEAQ (reference sequence). CDR3 loop: CASSRSVGINTNTGELFF. CDR3 bases: TGTGCCAGCAGCCGTTCAGTCGGGATCAATACGAACACCGGGGAGCTGTTTTTT.

This clonotype turned up a few times. The chain uses TRBV27 and TRBJ1-2; the D gene is possibly TRBD1 (5 bases). CDR1 is MNHEY, CDR2 SMNVEV, per germline (reference sequence). V lost 6 bases and J 6 bases, leaving 20 bases between the germline ends. The CDR3 is 15 residues long. In DNA form, the CDR3 reads TGTGCCAGCAGCCCCCACCGTGGCAGGGATGATGGCTACACCTTC. Its protein product is CASSPHRGRDDGYTF.

The V gene is TRBV7-9, the J gene TRBJ2-6, with TRBD1 identical over 12 bases. CDR3 size: 17 residues. CDR1 is SEHNR, CDR2 FQNEAQ, per germline (reference sequence). J gave up 4 bases and V 5 bases, and 6 bases lay outside the gene matches. CDR3 coding DNA: TGTGCCAGCAGCCCGGGACAGGGGGCGTCGGGGGCCAACGTCCTGACTTTC. Translating it yields CASSPGQGASGANVLTF. The whole variable domain, remainder taken from reference TRBV7-9 and TRBJ2-6, is DTGVSQNPRHKITKRGQNVTFRCDPISEHNRLYWYRQTLGQGPEFLTYFQNEAQLEKSRLLSDRFSAERPKGSFSTLEIQRTEQGDSAMYLCASSPGQGASGANVLTFGAGSRLTVL.